This T cell receptor beta chain was captured by sequencing in a study of T-cell reconstitution after alpha-beta-depleted transplantation in children listed by TCRdb under 2016. Some background on the complete study: Using TCR repertoire profiling, the study quantitatively followed how T-cell immune reconstitution unfolded in children after TCRalphabeta/CD19-depleted allogeneic hematopoietic cell transplantation.

To prepare the library, PCR was applied. TCRdb lists the instrument as Illumina HiSeq 2500. Molecular barcoding was employed in the preparation of TCR libraries, with unique molecular identifiers being used to normalize TCRbeta repertoire quantification. TCRdb trimmed the raw reads at Q25, called clones with MiXCR and kept productive beta chains. Every CDR3 protein is listed once, alongside the most common genes and DNA of its rows. The sample data list about 640,000 distinct CDR3 sequences, and around 16% of these were observed just once. Of the sample, around 0.96% falls within the top ten clones. This clonotype was counted ten times or more. Its antigen remains unidentified. No qualities accompany the bases; no much larger clone lies one base away. The CDR3 covers 15 residues, taking in both the cysteine and the phenylalanine. The kept DNA is CDR3 alone, 45 bases in frame from the first base. V and J lose 0 bases and 4 bases, and a span of 12 bases separates them. The germline V gene (reference sequence) provides CDR1 WNHNN and CDR2 SYGVQD.

The V and J segments used are TRBV10-1 and TRBJ2-5; too little of a D gene remains to name it. The TCR was taken from a human donor who donated a stem cell graft to a child with acute myeloid leukemia. Sequencing used PBMCs from the stem cell graft donor, obtained from the stem cell graft. Here is the DNA: TGCGCCAGCAGTGAGTCGGGCCGGACGGGAGAGACCCAGTACTTC. Its protein is CASSESGRTGETQYF.